Listed below are T cell receptor beta chains from one sample, sequenced in a study of shared clonotypes between healthy human individuals. The method was immunoSEQ multiplex PCR; TCRdb's version includes in-frame clones alone and lacks a portion of them. Of roughly 2.5 million clones listed, approximately 94% were seen once; the top ten hold about 0.13%. Sequenced sample: naive CD4+ T cells sorted from blood. The receptors shown here come from a man younger than 35 in good health. Both conserved end residues are part of each CDR3. A D gene is named only where the DNA matches it firmly. Expanded clones are given a class, and other clones once, few, many or no size at all.

J	size	length	V	D	CDR3	DNA
TRBJ2-5	-	17	TRBV30	TRBD1	CAWSLQGRNRGRGTQYF	TGTGCCTGGAGTCTCCAGGGAAGGAACAGGGGACGGGGGACCCAGTACTTC
TRBJ2-6	-	16	TRBV18	TRBD1	CASSRLQGSGANVLTF	TGTGCCAGCTCACGGTTACAGGGGTCAGGGGCCAACGTCCTGACTTTC
TRBJ2-7	-	17	TRBV28	-	CASSRYREGIFSYEQYF	TGTGCCAGCAGTAGGTACAGGGAGGGGATCTTCTCTTACGAGCAGTACTTC
TRBJ1-6	-	15	TRBV27	TRBD1	CASRPPGQGSAALHF	TGTGCCAGCAGACCCCCGGGACAGGGAAGTGCGGCCCTCCACTTT
TRBJ2-2	-	13	TRBV7-9	-	CASSHLNTGELFF	TGTGCCAGCAGCCACTTAAACACCGGGGAGCTGTTTTTT
TRBJ2-1	once	16	TRBV15	TRBD2	CATSRVGLAADNEQFF	TGTGCCACCAGCAGAGTGGGACTAGCGGCTGACAATGAGCAGTTCTTC
TRBJ2-7	-	10	TRBV29-1	-	CSVGRDEQYF	TGCAGCGTTGGGAGGGACGAGCAGTACTTC
TRBJ2-5	-	14	TRBV5-1	-	CASSLDGVKETQYF	TGCGCCAGCAGCTTGGACGGGGTAAAAGAGACCCAGTACTTC
TRBJ1-5	-	15	TRBV6-1	-	CASSSERFGNQPQHF	TGTGCCAGCAGTTCGGAGAGGTTTGGCAATCAGCCCCAGCATTTT
TRBJ1-5	-	14	TRBV19	-	CASRIQGSNQPQHF	TGTGCCAGCAGGATTCAGGGGAGCAATCAGCCCCAGCATTTT
TRBJ1-4	-	14	TRBV27	-	CASSLFLRGEKLFF	TGTGCCAGCAGTTTATTTCTCCGGGGTGAAAAACTGTTTTTT
TRBJ2-1	-	12	TRBV10-3	-	CAISDSYNEQFF	TGTGCCATCAGTGATTCCTACAATGAGCAGTTCTTC
TRBJ1-5	-	14	TRBV7-2	TRBD1	CASSSGQGNQPQHF	TGTGCCAGCAGCTCAGGACAGGGCAATCAGCCCCAGCATTTT
TRBJ1-2	-	15	TRBV9	TRBD1	CASSVVGTGNYGYTF	TGTGCCAGCAGCGTAGTGGGGACAGGCAACTATGGCTACACCTTC
TRBJ1-5	-	17	TRBV10-1	-	CASSESDRTASNQPQHF	TGCGCCAGCAGTGAGTCCGACAGGACAGCTAGCAATCAGCCCCAGCATTTT
TRBJ2-7	-	15	TRBV4-3	TRBD2	CASSQGLAGAYEQYF	TGCGCCAGCAGCCAAGGACTAGCGGGAGCCTACGAGCAGTACTTC
TRBJ2-5	-	16	TRBV5-8	TRBD1	CASSLGTGGNQETQYF	TGTGCCAGCAGCCTTGGGACAGGGGGCAACCAAGAGACCCAGTACTTC
TRBJ2-5	-	17	TRBV21-1	-	CASSKPQASGGQETQYF	TGTGCCAGCAGCAAACCCCAGGCCTCGGGGGGCCAAGAGACCCAGTACTTC
TRBJ2-5	-	18	TRBV4-1	TRBD2	CASSLPGLAGGDWETQYF	TGCGCCAGCAGCCTGCCTGGACTAGCGGGAGGGGACTGGGAGACCCAGTACTTC
TRBJ2-7	once	14	TRBV5-6	TRBD2	CASSWGLAGGEQYF	TGTGCCAGCAGCTGGGGACTAGCGGGCGGCGAGCAGTACTTC
TRBJ1-2	-	15	TRBV5-1	-	CASSPSRGHNYGYTF	TGCGCCAGCAGCCCATCCAGAGGACACAACTATGGCTACACCTTC
TRBJ2-5	-	13	TRBV5-1	-	CASSRGTQETQYF	TGCGCCAGCAGCCGGGGGACCCAAGAGACCCAGTACTTC
TRBJ2-3	-	14	TRBV10-3	TRBD1	CAISPGQGADTQYF	TGTGCCATCAGTCCCGGACAGGGAGCAGATACGCAGTATTTT
TRBJ2-1	-	16	TRBV6-1	TRBD2	CASSGSGGIWFDEQFF	TGTGCCAGCAGTGGTAGCGGGGGGATCTGGTTTGATGAGCAGTTCTTC
TRBJ2-5	-	15	TRBV5-1	TRBD2	CASSLMGGTQETQYF	TGCGCCAGCAGCTTGATGGGAGGGACCCAAGAGACCCAGTACTTC
TRBJ1-4	once	16	TRBV6-5	-	CASSYIAGSQKEKLFF	TGTGCCAGCAGTTACATTGCCGGCTCCCAAAAGGAAAAACTGTTTTTT
TRBJ2-7	-	14	TRBV28	-	CASRSSGGPYEQYF	TGTGCCAGCAGATCTTCAGGGGGGCCCTACGAGCAGTACTTC
TRBJ2-6	-	14	TRBV7-9	-	CASSLLGKANVLTF	TGTGCCAGCAGCTTATTGGGGAAGGCCAACGTCCTGACTTTC
TRBJ2-2	-	11	TRBV29-1	-	CSVGYTGELFF	TGCAGCGTTGGCTACACCGGGGAGCTGTTTTTT
TRBJ2-5	-	15	TRBV2	-	CASSRNPTVQETQYF	TGTGCCAGCAGTCGAAATCCGACAGTTCAAGAGACCCAGTACTTC
TRBJ2-1	-	15	TRBV5-8	-	CASALGASSYNEQFF	TGTGCCAGCGCCCTGGGGGCGAGCTCCTACAATGAGCAGTTCTTC
TRBJ2-5	-	13	TRBV7-9	-	CASSLDGRETQYF	TGTGCCAGCAGCTTAGACGGGCGTGAGACCCAGTACTTC
TRBJ1-1	-	14	TRBV5-4	TRBD1	CASSLRDRATEAFF	TGTGCCAGCAGCTTGCGGGACAGGGCCACTGAAGCTTTCTTT
TRBJ1-1	-	13	TRBV7-2	-	CASSWTVNTEAFF	TGTGCCAGCAGCTGGACAGTCAACACTGAAGCTTTCTTT
TRBJ2-5	-	13	TRBV11-3	-	CASSVGVQETQYF	TGTGCCAGCAGCGTCGGGGTCCAAGAGACCCAGTACTTC
TRBJ2-3	-	15	TRBV5-1	TRBD1	CASSPGTGNVDTQYF	TGCGCCAGCAGCCCAGGGACAGGGAATGTAGATACGCAGTATTTT
TRBJ2-1	-	16	TRBV2	-	CASSEVKPGSYNEQFF	TGTGCCAGCAGTGAAGTAAAGCCCGGCTCCTACAATGAGCAGTTCTTC
TRBJ2-5	-	14	TRBV6-6	TRBD1	CASRTTGGQETQYF	TGTGCCAGCAGGACGACAGGGGGGCAAGAGACCCAGTACTTC
TRBJ2-5	-	15	TRBV6-5	TRBD1	CASSYLRGLQETQYF	TGTGCCAGCAGTTACCTCAGGGGGCTCCAAGAGACCCAGTACTTC
TRBJ2-7	-	13	TRBV25-1	TRBD1	CASSGRGPGEQYF	TGTGCCAGCAGTGGTAGGGGGCCCGGAGAGCAGTACTTC
TRBJ1-1	few	11	TRBV29-1	TRBD1	CSVIRGTEAFF	TGCAGCGTCATCAGGGGGACTGAAGCTTTCTTT
TRBJ2-6	-	16	TRBV2	TRBD1	CASNAGGLSGANVLTF	TGTGCCAGCAATGCAGGGGGTCTCTCTGGGGCCAACGTCCTGACTTTC
TRBJ2-1	once	13	TRBV27	TRBD2	CASQLAGLDEQFF	TGTGCCAGCCAACTAGCGGGACTGGATGAGCAGTTCTTC
TRBJ2-7	-	12	TRBV29-1	-	CSVHPGVGEQYF	TGCAGCGTCCACCCGGGGGTCGGCGAGCAGTACTTC
TRBJ1-5	few	16	TRBV9	-	CASIFRPLGSNQPQHF	TGTGCCAGCATCTTCAGGCCCTTAGGGAGCAATCAGCCCCAGCATTTT
TRBJ2-7	-	15	TRBV10-3	-	CAISEFVGGSYEQYF	TGTGCCATCAGTGAGTTCGTGGGGGGCTCCTACGAGCAGTACTTC
TRBJ2-7	-	15	TRBV6-6	-	CASRGLGDKAYEQYF	TGTGCCAGCAGAGGACTAGGGGACAAAGCCTACGAGCAGTACTTC
TRBJ1-5	-	14	TRBV2	TRBD1	CASRRDRDNQPQHF	TGTGCCAGCAGGAGGGACAGGGATAATCAGCCCCAGCATTTT
TRBJ2-7	-	15	TRBV23-1	TRBD2	CASSPPGLAIYEQYF	TGCGCCAGCAGCCCGCCGGGACTAGCTATTTACGAGCAGTACTTC
TRBJ1-2	-	17	TRBV4-3	TRBD1	CASSQSGTGTANYGYTF	TGCGCCAGCAGCCAGTCCGGGACAGGGACAGCTAACTATGGCTACACCTTC
TRBJ2-1	-	13	TRBV4-1	-	CASSQVVADEQFF	TGCGCCAGCAGCCAAGTCGTGGCCGATGAGCAGTTCTTC
TRBJ2-2	-	16	TRBV9	-	CASSPELSANTGELFF	TGTGCCAGCAGCCCAGAACTGAGCGCAAACACCGGGGAGCTGTTTTTT
TRBJ2-1	-	15	TRBV5-1	TRBD2	CASMGRGGLNNEQFF	TGCGCCAGCATGGGGAGGGGTGGTCTAAACAATGAGCAGTTCTTC
TRBJ2-7	-	13	TRBV6-1	-	CASRAVWGDEQYF	TGTGCCAGCAGGGCGGTCTGGGGGGACGAGCAGTACTTC
TRBJ2-7	-	15	TRBV6-5	TRBD2	CASSSPGLAGYEQYF	TGTGCCAGCAGTTCTCCGGGACTAGCGGGCTACGAGCAGTACTTC
TRBJ2-5	-	12	TRBV11-2	-	CASSLAVETQYF	TGTGCCAGCAGCTTGGCGGTGGAGACCCAGTACTTC
TRBJ2-2	-	14	TRBV11-1	-	CASSSDTYTGELFF	TGTGCCAGCAGCTCCGACACCTACACCGGGGAGCTGTTTTTT
TRBJ2-7	-	15	TRBV6-1	-	CASNPWGGASYEQYF	TGTGCCAGCAACCCTTGGGGGGGGGCGTCGTACGAGCAGTACTTC